This T cell receptor (beta chain) stems from a study of Ad26.COV2.S vaccination and SARS-CoV-2 variants. At the level of the study: Donor got 5x10^10 or 1x10^11 viral particles of Ad26.COV2.S.

Study-level findings and limits: Comparability of non-spike TCR breadth was observed across vaccine and placebo recipients. Possible underestimation of total T cell responses by the TCR breadth and depth analyses was noted. Once vaccination had occurred, spike-specific CD8+ and CD4+ T cell responses reportedly showed substantial breadth.

Sample treatment: around 19 received Ad26.COV2.S at low or high dose, single or two shots; about five received placebo; per-sample allocation not given. Sampling was done on day 63 after the first vaccine or placebo injection. As for this clone: Its specificity is not known.

Profiling relied on immunoSEQ multiplex PCR, and the TCRdb table lists in-frame clones only, not all of them. The sample carries 380,000 or so clones, approximately 86% recorded once. This sample comprised peripheral blood, obtained in a trial of Ad26.COV2.S vaccine versus placebo. This clonotype was obtained from a person between 18 and 65 years old who received the Ad26.COV2.S COVID-19 vaccine or a placebo.

CDR3 residues: CASSALRGNANTEAFF. In nucleotides, the CDR3 is TGTGCCAGCAGCGCTCTTCGAGGAAACGCGAACACTGAAGCTTTCTTT. The chain uses TRBV5-8 and TRBJ1-1; D uncertain. Germline V CDR1 and CDR2: SGHTS, YDEGEE. V was shortened by 4 bases and J by 1 base, with 17 bases between the two germline ends. The CDR3 is 16 amino acids.